These 6 T cell receptor beta chains originate from one sample sequenced in a study of T cell changes during pregnancy in multiple sclerosis. The table came from immunoSEQ multiplex PCR; TCRdb's copy has only in-frame clones and leaves some out. The repertoire includes under 30,000 clones, 89% of them detected once, and 6.9% sits in the top ten. Sample: CD8+ T cells from peripheral blood mononuclear cells, taken in the second trimester of pregnancy. Receptors were obtained from a female donor with multiple sclerosis, enrolled in a pregnancy study.

Worth noting for this clone: Additional DNA sequences in this sample encode the identical CDR3. CDR3 coding DNA: TGCGCCAGCAGCCAAGAGCCAGGGGCCAATGAGCAGTTCTTC. Translating gives CASSQEPGANEQFF. The chain recombines TRBV4-1 with TRBJ2-1; tentatively, D is TRBD1 (6 bases). This CDR3 is 14 amino acids long. Germline V gives CDR1 MGHRA, CDR2 YSYEKL. The V end was cut by 0 bases, the J end by 6 bases, with 9 bases between.

The chain joins TRBV5-1 to TRBJ2-3; D might be TRBD2 (7 bases). Germline V gene sequence: CDR1 SGHRS, CDR2 YFSETQ. Trimming stripped 0 bases from V and 6 bases from J, with 11 bases between. The CDR3 consists of 14 residues. Here the CDR3 reads CASSLAGGDDTQYF. CDR3 in DNA: TGCGCCAGCAGCTTGGCGGGGGGCGACGATACGCAGTATTTT.

CDR3 nucleotide sequence: TGCGCCAGCAGCGTACAGGGTAATGAGCAGTTCTTC. This translates into CASSVQGNEQFF. This chain uses TRBV4-1 with TRBJ2-1; possible D gene TRBD1, 6 bases. Per germline, CDR1 MGHRA and CDR2 YSYEKL. The CDR3 has 12 amino acids. Trimming cost V 5 bases and J 7 bases, with 9 bases left between them.

The chain uses TRBV28 and TRBJ1-2; 7 bases align to TRBD1. Losses at the gene ends were 2 bases for V and 6 bases for J; bases not matched to a gene: 6. The CDR3 is 14 residues long. Germline CDR1 reads MDHEN; CDR2 reads SYDVKM. CDR3 sequence reads: CASSLPRGMDGYTF. The CDR3, as DNA: TGTGCCAGCAGTTTACCCAGGGGGATGGATGGCTACACCTTC.

V is TRBV28 and J is TRBJ2-1, with 12 bases identical to TRBD2. Losses at the gene ends were 6 bases for V and 4 bases for J; bases not matched to a gene: 4. The CDR3 totals 15 residues. CDR1 MDHEN and CDR2 SYDVKM come from the germline V gene. The CDR3 is CASSSGTSGYNEQFF. In nucleotides, the CDR3 is TGTGCCAGCAGCAGCGGGACTAGCGGGTACAATGAGCAGTTCTTC.

As DNA, the CDR3 is TGTGCCAGCAGTTTAGGGCCGGCCCACTATGGCTACACCTTC. Protein sequence: CASSLGPAHYGYTF. The chain uses TRBV27 and TRBJ1-2; D gene unclear. The CDR3 is 14 amino acids. From germline, CDR1 is MNHEY and CDR2 SMNVEV (reference sequence). V was cut by 2 bases and J by 3 bases, with 10 bases left in between.